One and the same sample provided the 30 T cell receptor beta chains below, sequenced in a study of pediatric ulcerative colitis. TCRdb's copy holds only in-frame clones and misses some; the assay was immunoSEQ multiplex PCR. The table shows about 60,000 clones, with around 87% occurring only once. Sequencing input: blood. These receptors were taken from a boy aged 5 to 17 who was a control in a study of pediatric ulcerative colitis.

On this clone itself: Other DNA sequences within the sample encode an identical CDR3. The chain combines TRBV5-1 with TRBJ2-1; D gene unclear. Trimming took off 0 bases at V and 8 bases at J, with 6 bases between the two ends. There are 12 residues in the CDR3. Germline CDR1 and CDR2: SGHRS and YFSETQ. The CDR3 sequence is CASSLVIDEQFF. The CDR3 DNA follows: TGCGCCAGCAGCTTGGTAATCGATGAGCAGTTCTTC.

The chain links TRBV25-1 to TRBJ2-1; 7 positions agree with TRBD1. The CDR3 consists of 18 residues. V shed 6 bases, J shed 4 bases, and the junction held 18 bases outside the gene matches. Germline CDR1 is MGHDK and CDR2 is SYGVNS. The CDR3 loop reads CASRGPYPGQVTYNEQFF. The CDR3 region has the DNA TGTGCCAGCAGGGGTCCTTATCCTGGACAGGTTACATACAATGAGCAGTTCTTC.

This chain uses TRBV30 with TRBJ2-3; D is undetermined. The CDR3 spans 16 residues. Germline values: CDR1 GTSNPN, CDR2 SVGIG (reference sequence). Trimming removed 2 bases at V and 1 base at J, with 16 bases between. The CDR3 DNA sequence: TGTGCCTGGAGTCCCGGTGGCAGGCCCGGCACAGATACGCAGTATTTT. Residues: CAWSPGGRPGTDTQYF.

The rearrangement links TRBV5-6 to TRBJ2-3; D uncertain. This CDR3 has 14 amino acids. Germline-derived CDR1 and CDR2 are SGHDT and YYEEEE. V shed 1 base and J shed 2 bases, with 8 bases lying between them. CDR3: CASSLTLYTDTQYF. The CDR3 coding sequence is TGTGCCAGCAGCTTGACTCTATACACAGATACGCAGTATTTT.

The table lists this clone with a count of one. This chain joins TRBV9 and TRBJ2-1; TRBD2 matches at 7 bases. The CDR3 consists of 15 residues. Germline V gene data show CDR1 as SGDLS and CDR2 as YYNGEE. V lost 4 bases, J lost 6 bases, and 10 bases stayed unmatched. In nucleotides, the CDR3 is TGTGCCAGCAGCTCCAGCGGGATCGGCCGCAATGAGCAGTTCTTC. Translation gives CASSSSGIGRNEQFF.

The V call is TRBV5-4, the J call TRBJ2-1; no clear D gene. Germline CDR1 reads SGHNT; CDR2 reads YYREEE (reference sequence). CDR3 length equals 12 residues. V was trimmed by 4 bases and J by 6 bases, leaving 8 bases between them. The CDR3 loop reads CASSIPLNEQFF. CDR3 DNA: TGTGCCAGCAGCATCCCTCTCAATGAGCAGTTCTTC. Variable domain in full (rest from reference TRBV5-4 and TRBJ2-1): ETGVTQSPTHLIKTRGQQVTLRCSSQSGHNTVSWYQQALGQGPQFIFQYYREEENGRGNFPPRFSGLQFPNYSSELNVNALELDDSALYLCASSIPLNEQFFGPGTRLTVL.

The V and J genes are TRBV5-5 and TRBJ1-1; TRBD1 might be the D (6 bases). This CDR3 region has 15 residues. The ends were cut back, 4 bases at V and 0 bases at J, with 13 bases in the middle. From germline, CDR1 is SGHKS and CDR2 YYEKEE (reference sequence). CDR3 in DNA: TGTGCCAGCAGCGTTAGTACAGGGATGAACACTGAAGCTTTCTTT. It specifies CASSVSTGMNTEAFF.

The chain uses TRBV5-4 and TRBJ2-1; perhaps TRBD1 as D (5 bases). The germline V gene encodes CDR1 SGHNT and CDR2 YYREEE (reference sequence). This CDR3 is built from 14 residues. Between the trimmed V and J ends, which lost 2 bases and 14 bases, there was a span of 20 bases. The CDR3 nucleotides read TGTGCCAGCAGCTTAGATAGGACACCTGGGCAGAAGTTCTTC. Translated: CASSLDRTPGQKFF.

In its sample, this clone was seen once. The chain combines TRBV9 with TRBJ2-1; TRBD2 aligns across 11 bases. This CDR3 region has 15 residues. The germline V gene encodes CDR1 SGDLS and CDR2 YYNGEE. The V and J ends lost 4 bases and 7 bases, in that order; junction bases with no gene match: 7. This CDR3 reads CASSPRLAGTNEQFF. The CDR3 DNA follows: TGTGCCAGCAGCCCCCGACTAGCGGGAACAAATGAGCAGTTCTTC.

The CDR3 loop reads CASSLAGETQYF. The CDR3, as DNA: TGTGCCAGCAGCTTAGCTGGGGAGACCCAGTACTTC. The chain couples TRBV11-1 to TRBJ2-5; D remains ambiguous. Germline assignment: CDR1 SGHAT and CDR2 FQDESV (reference sequence). V shed 0 bases and J shed 5 bases, with 4 bases lying between them. This CDR3 has 12 residues.

The chain uses TRBV7-2 and TRBJ2-3; tentatively, D is TRBD1 (6 bases). V was pared by 5 bases and J by 0 bases, with 12 bases between. Germline CDR1 SGHTA, CDR2 FQGNSA. This CDR3 region has 15 residues. In DNA form, the CDR3 reads TGTGCCAGCAGCCGAGACAGGATAAGCACAGATACGCAGTATTTT. Amino acids: CASSRDRISTDTQYF.

V gene TRBV9 combines with J gene TRBJ2-3; D tentatively fits TRBD1 or TRBD2 (5 bases each). This CDR3 contains 15 residues. Looked up from germline, CDR1 is SGDLS and CDR2 is YYNGEE. With 0 bases removed from V and 4 bases from J, the gap between germline ends came to 12 bases. Written as DNA, the CDR3 is TGTGCCAGCAGCGTAGCAGGGTTGGGGGCAGATACGCAGTATTTT. Its translation: CASSVAGLGADTQYF.

The chain has TRBV19 and TRBJ2-4; no clear D. In germline, CDR1 is LNHDA, CDR2 SQIVND (reference sequence). V was pared by 0 bases and J by 0 bases, with 3 bases between. The CDR3 runs to 14 residues. CDR3 nucleotides: TGTGCCAGTAGTATAGAACTAGCCAAAAACATTCAGTACTTC. This codes for CASSIELAKNIQYF.

The genes are TRBV2 and TRBJ2-2; D might be TRBD2 (6 bases). The CDR3 contains 14 residues. V dropped 9 bases and J dropped 3 bases, with 14 bases sitting between them. Looked up from germline, CDR1 is SNHLY and CDR2 is FYNNEI. The CDR3 loop reads CASQTGTYTGELFF. For the CDR3, the DNA is TGTGCCAGTCAAACCGGGACTTACACCGGGGAGCTGTTTTTT.

This chain links TRBV6-5 with TRBJ2-7, with D tentatively TRBD2 (6 bases). Trimming took 5 bases from V and 2 from J, leaving 16 bases between them. Germline V gives CDR1 MNHEY, CDR2 SVGAGI. The CDR3 length is 15 residues. CDR3: CASSADGGGAYEQYF. The CDR3 DNA follows: TGTGCCAGCAGTGCGGACGGCGGAGGGGCCTACGAGCAGTACTTC.

The chain recombines TRBV5-4 with TRBJ1-2; D possibly corresponds to TRBD1 (5 bases). CDR3 size: 14 residues. Trimming removed 3 bases from V and 2 bases from J, with 11 bases in between. CDR1 and CDR2 from the germline V gene are SGHNT and YYREEE (reference sequence). CDR3: CASSSPDRNYGYTF. Here the CDR3 DNA reads TGTGCCAGCAGCTCGCCAGACAGAAACTATGGCTACACCTTC.

The CDR3 bases are TGTGCCAGCAGTTGGACAGAAAATCAGCCCCAGCATTTT. Its protein product is CASSWTENQPQHF. The chain combines TRBV6-1 with TRBJ1-5; D might be TRBD1 (6 bases). V was shortened by 5 bases and J by 4 bases, with 9 bases between the two germline ends. The CDR3 has 13 residues. CDR1 is MNHNS, CDR2 SASEGT, per germline.

CDR3: CASWGLRQFTDTQYF. The CDR3, as DNA: TGTGCCAGCTGGGGACTGCGGCAGTTCACAGATACGCAGTATTTT. The rearrangement joins TRBV27 to TRBJ2-3, with D tentatively TRBD2 (6 bases). This CDR3 has 15 amino acids. CDR1 is MNHEY and CDR2 is SMNVEV in the germline V gene (reference sequence). V lost 8 bases and J lost 2, with 17 bases in between.

This clone was observed once. Here the CDR3 reads CASSFTGTGKYEQYF. The CDR3 nucleotides read TGTGCCAGCAGCTTCACGGGGACAGGGAAGTACGAGCAGTACTTC. The chain recombines TRBV11-2 with TRBJ2-7, with 9 bases that match TRBD1. The trim removed 3 bases at V and 4 bases at J, leaving 7 bases unmatched. Germline V CDR1 and CDR2: SGHAT, FQNNGV. The CDR3 runs to 15 residues.

A word on this clone: An end of the junction differs from the germline gene, which may be a read error. The chain has TRBV7-7 and TRBJ2-5, with 7 bases lining up with TRBD1. The V gene's germline CDR1 is SSHAT and CDR2 FNYEAQ (reference sequence). The CDR3 covers 14 residues. The CDR3 region is CASSSSGTEETQYF. CDR3 bases: TGTGCTAGCAGCTCCTCGGGGACAGAAGAGACCCAGTACTTC.

The chain combines TRBV4-1 with TRBJ1-2; D uncertain. The CDR3 has 15 residues. The V gene's germline CDR1 is MGHRA and CDR2 YSYEKL. V lost 0 bases and J 3 bases, leaving 11 bases between the germline ends. This CDR3 is CASSQEWLGDYGYTF. CDR3 coding DNA: TGCGCCAGCAGCCAAGAATGGCTTGGCGACTATGGCTACACCTTC.

The chain employs TRBV27 and TRBJ2-7; unclear D gene. There are 14 residues in the CDR3. V shed 4 bases and J shed 3 bases, with 13 bases lying between them. The germline CDR1 and CDR2 sequences are MNHEY and SMNVEV (reference sequence). The CDR3 coding sequence is TGTGCCAGCAGTTCTGGCCGGATCCTCTACGAGCAGTACTTC. As protein: CASSSGRILYEQYF.

This clone was recorded only once. The chain carries TRBV29-1 and TRBJ1-1, with a tentative D call TRBD1 (6 bases). CDR3 length: 15 residues. Trimming shortened V by 5 bases and J by 1 base, and 17 bases separated the two germline ends. Germline values: CDR1 SQVTM, CDR2 ANQGSEA. The DNA for the CDR3 is TGCAGCGTTTCTCTAACAGGGATGGAGAACACTGAAGCTTTCTTT. It codes for CSVSLTGMENTEAFF. Combining the CDR3 with reference TRBV29-1 and TRBJ1-1 gives the whole variable domain SAVISQKPSRDICQRGTSLTIQCQVDSQVTMMFWYRQQPGQSLTLIATANQGSEATYESGFVIDKFPISRPNLTFSTLTVSNMSPEDSSIYLCSVSLTGMENTEAFFGQGTRLTVV.

The DNA for the CDR3 is TGCGCCAGCAGCCGGAGTAGGAGCACAGATACGCAGTATTTT. Amino acid sequence: CASSRSRSTDTQYF. The V and J genes are TRBV4-3 and TRBJ2-3; D gene unclear. V was pared by 4 bases and J by 0 bases, with 8 bases between. Germline values: CDR1 LGHNA, CDR2 YSLEER. The CDR3 is 14 amino acids.

The rearrangement links TRBV6-5 to TRBJ1-1, with 9 bases lining up with TRBD1. J was trimmed by 5 bases and V by 6 bases; bases with no gene match: 4. This CDR3 has 13 amino acids. Looked up from germline, CDR1 is MNHEY and CDR2 is SVGAGI. The CDR3 sequence is CASRLGQGTEAFF. CDR3 DNA: TGTGCCAGCAGGCTAGGACAGGGGACTGAAGCTTTCTTT.

The rearrangement links TRBV15 to TRBJ2-6, with D unresolved. CDR1 and CDR2 from the germline V gene are LNHNV and YYDKDF (reference sequence). V gave up 0 bases and J gave up 3 bases, with 3 bases separating them. The CDR3 consists of 14 residues. The CDR3 protein is CATSRDSGANVLTF. The CDR3, as DNA: TGTGCCACCAGCAGAGATAGTGGGGCCAACGTCCTGACTTTC. Drawing the rest from reference TRBV15 and TRBJ2-6, the complete variable domain is DAMVIQNPRYQVTQFGKPVTLSCSQTLNHNVMYWYQQKSSQAPKLLFHYYDKDFNNEADTPDNFQSRRPNTSFCFLDIRSPGLGDTAMYLCATSRDSGANVLTFGAGSRLTVL.

The rearrangement uses TRBV11-3 and TRBJ2-2, with D unresolved. CDR1 and CDR2 from the germline V gene are SGHNT and YENEEA. V was trimmed by 4 bases and J by 4 bases, leaving 19 bases between them. The CDR3 runs to 17 residues. DNA of the CDR3: TGTGCCAGCAGCTCCCGACCCGGGCTGCTGGGCACCGGGGAGCTGTTTTTT. Translating it yields CASSSRPGLLGTGELFF. Full variable domain (missing parts from reference TRBV11-3 and TRBJ2-2): EAGVVQSPRYKIIEKKQPVAFWCNPISGHNTLYWYLQNLGQGPELLIRYENEEAVDDSQLPKDRFSAERLKGVDSTLKIQPAELGDSAVYLCASSSRPGLLGTGELFFGEGSRLTVL.

The rearrangement uses TRBV5-8 and TRBJ2-7; 7 positions agree with TRBD1. Germline CDR1 SGHTS, CDR2 YDEGEE. Germline trimming cut 3 bases from V and 4 bases from J; bases unmatched to any gene: 10. The CDR3 spans 15 residues. DNA for the CDR3: TGTGCCAGCAGCTCCTTTTTGACAGGGATTTACGAGCAGTACTTC. As protein: CASSSFLTGIYEQYF.

The rearrangement links TRBV2 to TRBJ2-4; no firm D call. Looked up from germline, CDR1 is SNHLY and CDR2 is FYNNEI. V was trimmed by 7 bases and J by 9 bases, leaving 13 bases between them. The CDR3 spans 12 residues. For the CDR3, the DNA is TGTGCCAGCATTTCGTCCGTGGGCATTCAGTACTTC. It encodes CASISSVGIQYF.

A word on this clone: The junction differs from germline at one of its ends, possibly a read error. The identical CDR3 is also encoded by other nucleotide sequences in the sample. The chain has TRBV5-1 and TRBJ2-3, with unresolved D. Germline V CDR1 and CDR2: SGHRS, YFSETQ. CDR3 size: 14 residues. CDR3 region: CASSLAISTDTQYF. The CDR3 region has the DNA TGCGCCAGCAGCTTGGCCATAAGCACGGATACGCAGTATTTT.